This record looks at one T cell receptor beta chain sequence and its context. Its antigen has not been determined. Per-base qualities were not stored, and no clone one base away is much larger. Reading the germline V gene (reference sequence) gives CDR1 LNHDA and CDR2 SQIVND. Counted from cysteine to phenylalanine, this CDR3 has 14 amino acids. Only CDR3 DNA is held: 42 bases, read in frame from base 1. Unmatched junction bases come to 2, with V trimmed by 6 bases and J by 0 bases. The cohort consisted of hundreds of healthy bone marrow donors. At the time of sampling, all cohort members were nominally healthy, though unrecorded immune exposures were likely present. The donor was CMV seronegative and was included in the group of under 450 seronegative cohort members. Each donor provided a peripheral blood sample, and peripheral blood mononuclear cells were used for TCR beta sequencing. The Qiagen DNeasy Blood Extraction Kit was used to extract genomic DNA from the blood cell samples.

The sample is drawn from a study of cytomegalovirus exposure and HLA in healthy donors (dated 2017 in TCRdb). For the study in its entirety: An earlier analysis of about 560 of the donors reported 276 Gb of sequence data and 95 million to 120 million unique TCR beta sequences obtained from around 170 million T cells. Around 320 gigabases of sequencing data and roughly 90 million unique TCR sequences were included in an early release covering roughly 700 HLA-typed donors. The genetic ancestry cluster associated with self-reported Caucasian donors included over 80% of the 350 to 500 genotyped donors. The study was designed to test whether signatures of past pathogen exposure could be identified by cataloging public T cell receptors. The study profiled the T cell repertoires of hundreds of subjects by immunosequencing and related them to cytomegalovirus serostatus. Besides the first cohort of roughly 640 subjects, a separate validation cohort made up of roughly 130 different subjects was used. To predict cytomegalovirus infection status, the study brought together high-throughput TCR immunosequencing, statistical association of individual TCRs with disease status, and machine learning. In a later analysis, previously published TCR beta repertoires from more than 500 donors were re-analyzed and high-resolution HLA genotyping was added so that TCR occurrence patterns could be studied. Rather than using new phenotypic data, the later analysis identified candidate immune exposures from TCR beta sequences and from how often those sequences occurred across donors. In an earlier analysis of over 550 of the donors, high-throughput TCR beta sequencing was used to judge whether each TCR beta V gene segment behaved as functional or pseudogenic. Donor age, sex, ethnicity and CMV serostatus were collected together with the repertoire data. A later genetic analysis used genome-wide SNP genotypes for about 55% of the 666 donors, treating that subset as a discovery cohort. Every repertoire in the discovery cohort had been generated on one and the same sequencing platform. Class I and class II HLA loci were covered by the typing at four-digit resolution. The number of typed donors differed by locus: roughly 629-640 for A, B, C, DRB1 and DQB1; approximately 520 for DQA1; approximately 600 for DPA1; and about 450 for DPB1. About 5 DR-DQ haplotypes were handled as single units for association and clustering, since linkage in the cohort was strong. On average, roughly 200,000 unique TCR beta nucleotide sequences were sequenced per donor among a few hundred genotyped donors of the cohort, with roughly 19% of those sequences being non-productive. The investigation overall reported the following: A later analysis associated 16,951 TCR beta sequences with specific HLA alleles at a false discovery rate of 0.05. Cytomegalovirus status was reported to be diagnosed by the classifier with high specificity and sensitivity in both the original and validation cohorts. Some IMGT-functional V segments, including TRBV6-2 and TRBV6-3, could not be told apart with the 87-base-pair reads, so those segments were excluded. Correlated functional status among segregating V segments might be attributable to linkage disequilibrium, but an unknown experimental factor could not be ruled out. The presence/absence analyses assumed that sequencing depth was roughly uniform across donors, and that assumption may not be true. According to a later genetic analysis, donors in an Asian-associated ancestry cluster had fewer N-insertions in productive TCRs than the approximately 630-donor mean. Compared with equally common non-associated chains, HLA-associated TCR beta chains in a later analysis were more clonally expanded and had lower generation probabilities. Strong co-occurrence of HLA alleles, especially DR and DQ, made assigning TCR associations to individual alleles difficult. CMV serostatus was the only immune exposure information available for the cohort. In a later analysis, the rate of TCR association differed among HLA loci, with DRB1 alleles having the most associated TCRs and HLA-C alleles having the fewest. A further reported finding was that TCR beta sequences accurately predicted the HLA-A and HLA-B alleles for most subjects in the first cohort. An earlier analysis of 587 of the donors showed that most TCR beta V segments appeared in productive rearrangements either about 87% or about 30% of the time, which broadly matched IMGT annotations. It was suggested by the authors that the approach could potentially be generalized to other disease states and immunological phenotypes. A group of highly shared sequence variants was considered likely to be a technical artifact of the sequencing pipeline. Because HLA typing was unavailable for some donors at each locus, only the typed subset was used in association tests. According to a later analysis, parvovirus B19, influenza, CMV and Epstein-Barr virus appeared linked to several top co-occurrence clusters. In the study, 150 to 200 TCR beta chains were listed as associated with cytomegalovirus. A later genetic analysis associated a missense DCLRE1C variant with V-gene and J-gene trimming of TCR beta chains, and an independent cohort replicated the association. Three of the identified cytomegalovirus-associated TCR beta chains were confirmed in vitro to be specific for cytomegalovirus antigens. Most TCR sequences were seen in very few donors, while some public TCRs were found in many individuals. In this cohort, only TCR beta chains were sequenced, and detectable features were limited by the absence of alpha or paired-chain data. The earlier analysis of almost 600 of the donors excluded about 16 rarely observed V segments, including chromosome 9 orphons, because counts were too low. In a later analysis, most CMV-associated TCR beta chains were found to appear HLA-restricted, with HLA associations seemingly driven largely by CMV exposure.

The library came from the immunoSEQ multiplex PCR assay. The multiplex PCR relied on a mix of 60 forward primers for TCR Vbeta segments and 13 reverse primers for TCR Jbeta segments. Amplification of the CDR3 region of rearranged TCR beta genes was performed with a multiplex PCR assay on genomic DNA. The Illumina HiSeq System was used to sequence the amplified TCR beta libraries as 87-base-pair reads. On the study's bioinformatics: A later analysis tallied 75 million to 95 million unique TCR beta chains across the 640 or so repertoires, and about 10 million of those chains were shared by two or more donors. Raw reads were error-corrected and collapsed into unique sequences with a nearest-neighbor algorithm that merged closely related sequences to remove PCR and sequencing errors. V, D and J gene segments were assigned by aligning CDR3 sequences to IMGT reference sequences. For a sequence to be retained, at least a six-nucleotide match to both a V gene segment and a J gene segment was required. A rearrangement counted as productive if the CDR3 had no stop codons and remained in frame with V and J, and every other rearrangement counted as non-productive. Following IMGT convention, CDR3 was defined as the stretch from the second conserved V-encoded cysteine up to the conserved J-encoded phenylalanine. Sequences without an unambiguous match to a single V gene segment were excluded from the earlier analysis of several hundred of the donors. An earlier analysis of almost 600 of the donors classified V segments as functional when productive rearrangements were above 56.7% and as segregating when the standard deviation between donors was above 5%. A statistical classification framework was built to diagnose cytomegalovirus status from the catalog of TCR beta chain sequences. In a later analysis, V and J genes were assigned by comparing TCR nucleotide sequences against IMGT/GENE-DB human TR gene sequences. In a later analysis, CDR3 sequences and most-parsimonious VDJ recombination scenarios were assigned using the TCRdist pipeline. A later analysis defined each TCR beta chain by its CDR3 amino acid sequence plus V-gene family, and excluded reads lacking a unique V-gene family. As a way to deal with suspected cross-contamination and a sequencing artifact, a later analysis dropped 500 to 700 nucleotide sequences that were highly shared and had low generation probability. In a later analysis, a clonal expansion index was calculated for each public chain from normalized within-repertoire ranks of inferred template counts. In a later analysis, generation probabilities were computed with a VDJ recombination model fitted to out-of-frame rearrangements, and the resulting probabilities were checked against IGoR. In a later analysis, TCR-TCR, TCR-HLA and TCR-CMV co-occurrence was scored with hypergeometric tests, and a repertoire-size bias correction was applied to TCR pairs. To estimate false discovery rates, a later analysis permuted the HLA or CMV assignments 20 times. A later analysis grouped co-occurring TCRs with DBSCAN, adding TCRdist sequence similarity when clustering within HLA-allele-positive subsets. Repertoires with fewer than 30,000 or more than 120,000 public chains, plus five repertoires with anomalous nucleotide sharing, were excluded from co-occurrence clustering. TCRdb holds this immuneACCESS table with in-frame rearrangements only. Some clones are missing; in checked studies, unresolved V genes explain under half, and the rest has no known cause. The D gene and trimming were derived from the DNA, and the V and J assignments and clone size from that table. The sample includes 120,000 to 150,000 clones, with roughly 80% observed a single time. 1.2% of the sample comes from the top ten.

The sequence joins TRBV19 to TRBJ2-7; TRBD2 matches 10 bases in the middle. Sequencing input: PBMCs. This receptor was identified in a female donor in good health and CMV-seronegative. The CDR3 amino acid sequence is: CASRLAGASYEQYF. The nucleotides are TGTGCCAGTAGGCTAGCGGGAGCCTCCTACGAGCAGTACTTC.